In this sample, the clone carrying this T cell receptor beta chain turned up a few times. This specimen comes from a study of CD8+ T cells in alopecia areata. Trimming took off 5 bases at V and 9 bases at J, with 20 bases between the two ends. Germline CDR1 reads SGHVS; CDR2 reads FNYEAQ. This CDR3 is built from 16 residues. Extraction and reverse transcription of RNA yielded cDNA as the sequencing template. Method: immunoSEQ multiplex PCR; TCRdb's copy keeps in-frame clones and lacks some. The sample lists about 110,000 clones, roughly 64% seen once, with 20% to 25% in the top ten. This chain uses TRBV7-6 with TRBJ1-6; a possible D gene is TRBD1 (5 bases). The source of this sequence is a human donor in good health. Sample: CD8+ T cells sorted from blood. The CDR3 coding sequence is TGTGCCAGCAGCCCTGGGACCCCCGGGACCAGTTCACCCCTCCACTTT. Translation: CASSPGTPGTSSPLHF.